What follows are 27 T cell receptor beta chains derived from one specimen sequenced in a study of memory CD4+ T cells and cytomegalovirus serostatus (dated by TCRdb to between 2017 and 2020). Single viable CD3+CD4+CD8-CD45RO+ cells were sorted as memory CD4+ T cells on a FACSAria II. Preparation of the library involved the immunoSEQ multiplex PCR assay. The table was pulled from immuneACCESS by TCRdb, which kept in-frame rearrangements only. Such tables lose some clones; where checked, under half of the loss comes from unresolved V genes, and the rest has no known cause. In all, the sample holds 25,000 to 30,000 clones, and 75% to 85% of those were seen once. Roughly 0.68% of the sample is held by the ten biggest clonotypes. Sample: memory CD4+ T cells from blood. Receptors originate from an adult in good health and CMV-seronegative.

The chain employs TRBV11-3 and TRBJ2-3, with D unclear. The CDR3 runs to 13 residues. Per the germline V gene, CDR1 is SGHNT and CDR2 is YENEEA. Trimming shortened V by 5 bases and J by 5 bases, and 11 bases separated the two germline ends. The CDR3 DNA sequence: TGTGCCAGCAGCCGAGAGAGTAGAGATACGCAGTATTTT. It codes for CASSRESRDTQYF. Full variable domain (outside the CDR3, taken from reference TRBV11-3 and TRBJ2-3): EAGVVQSPRYKIIEKKQPVAFWCNPISGHNTLYWYLQNLGQGPELLIRYENEEAVDDSQLPKDRFSAERLKGVDSTLKIQPAELGDSAVYLCASSRESRDTQYFGPGTRLTVL.

The V and J genes are TRBV4-2 and TRBJ1-5; 9 bases are shared with TRBD1. With V trimmed by 4 bases and J by 4 bases, 14 bases remained unmatched. From germline, CDR1 is LGHNA and CDR2 YNFKEQ. This CDR3 comprises 18 residues. As DNA, the CDR3 is TGTGCCAGCAGCCCAAGCCCACAGGGGGCTACCCTTAATCAGCCCCAGCATTTT. This gives the protein CASSPSPQGATLNQPQHF.

On this clone: The sample has other DNA sequences that encode this CDR3 too. This chain connects TRBV30 to TRBJ1-5; D is unclear. Trimming pared 3 bases from V and 4 bases from J, leaving 10 bases between. CDR3 length: 13 residues. Germline CDR1 reads GTSNPN; CDR2 reads SVGIG (reference sequence). CDR3 in amino acids: CAWSPDSNQPQHF. In DNA form, the CDR3 reads TGTGCCTGGAGCCCAGACTCTAATCAGCCCCAGCATTTT.

This clone was found a few times. The chain joins TRBV10-2 to TRBJ1-1; 8 bases match TRBD1. J lost 5 bases, V lost 2 bases, and 7 bases had no gene match. Germline loops: CDR1 WSHSY, CDR2 SAAADI. This CDR3 contains 15 residues. The CDR3 sequence is CASSEQDRARTEAFF. CDR3 DNA: TGCGCCAGCAGTGAGCAGGACAGGGCCCGAACTGAAGCTTTCTTT.

V usage is TRBV19 and J usage is TRBJ1-5; D not certain. Germline CDR1 and CDR2: LNHDA and SQIVND (reference sequence). The CDR3 consists of 13 residues. The V and J ends lost 5 bases and 0 bases respectively, with 5 bases between them. CDR3 region: CASSGNSNQPQHF. CDR3 DNA: TGTGCCAGTAGTGGAAATAGCAATCAGCCCCAGCATTTT.

The count of this clone is one. The CDR3 loop is CSAIAGETQYF. The CDR3 bases are TGCAGTGCTATTGCGGGGGAGACCCAGTACTTC. The J gene is TRBJ2-5, the V gene TRBV20-1; D is possibly TRBD2 (6 bases). The germline CDR1 and CDR2 sequences are DFQATT and SNEGSKA (reference sequence). The CDR3 extends over 11 amino acids. V was pared by 4 bases and J by 5 bases, with 8 bases between.

This chain uses TRBV19 with TRBJ1-4, with D unresolved. Trimming stripped 3 bases from V and 6 bases from J, with 14 bases between. The CDR3 is made up of 15 amino acids. The germline V gene has CDR1 LNHDA and CDR2 SQIVND (reference sequence). CDR3 amino acids: CASSMGPGMDEKLFF. As DNA, the CDR3 is TGTGCCAGTAGTATGGGTCCGGGAATGGATGAAAAACTGTTTTTT.

The table lists this clone with a few counts. The identical CDR3 is also encoded by other nucleotide sequences in the sample. This rearrangement joins TRBV30 to TRBJ1-5; the D is unclear. The CDR3 is made up of 13 amino acids. V gave up 3 bases and J gave up 0 bases, with 6 bases separating them. Germline CDR1 and CDR2: GTSNPN and SVGIG (reference sequence). DNA of the CDR3: TGTGCCTGGAGCCCCGATAGCAATCAGCCCCAGCATTTT. This codes for CAWSPDSNQPQHF.

This chain links TRBV30 with TRBJ1-3, with D possibly TRBD1 on 6 matching bases. The length of the CDR3 is 15 residues. Trimming removed 1 base from V and 0 bases from J, with 10 bases in between. CDR1 and CDR2 (germline): GTSNPN, SVGIG (reference sequence). The CDR3 sequence: CAWSEWTASGNTIYF. CDR3 sequence (DNA): TGTGCCTGGAGTGAGTGGACAGCCTCTGGAAACACCATATATTTT.

The rearrangement links TRBV11-2 to TRBJ2-4; D uncertain. Germline CDR1 and CDR2: SGHAT and FQNNGV. The CDR3 consists of 16 residues. The V and J ends lost 7 bases and 1 base respectively, with 17 bases between them. CDR3 DNA sequence: TGTGCCAGCACTGGTTCGTGGCTTTCGGCCAAAAACATTCAGTACTTC. Amino acid sequence: CASTGSWLSAKNIQYF. The full variable domain, with the rest looked up from reference TRBV11-2 and TRBJ2-4, is EAGVAQSPRYKIIEKRQSVAFWCNPISGHATLYWYQQILGQGPKLLIQFQNNGVVDDSQLPKDRFSAERLKGVDSTLKIQPAKLEDSAVYLCASTGSWLSAKNIQYFGAGTRLSVL.

The sample holds one count of this clone. Other DNA sequences of this sample code for an identical CDR3. This sequence joins TRBV20-1 and TRBJ1-2, with no clear D. Between the trimmed V and J ends, which lost 3 bases and 0 bases, there was a span of 2 bases. This CDR3 has 11 residues. In germline, CDR1 is DFQATT, CDR2 SNEGSKA (reference sequence). CDR3 nucleotide sequence: TGCAGTGCTAGCCCTAACTATGGCTACACCTTC. Its translation is CSASPNYGYTF.

The chain is built from TRBV11-2 and TRBJ2-5, with 7 bases aligning to TRBD2. The V segment lost 3 bases and the J segment 2 bases; nucleotides outside the gene matches: 3. The CDR3 is 14 residues long. Germline V CDR1 and CDR2: SGHAT, FQNNGV. The CDR3 loop reads CASSFWGGQETQYF. For the CDR3, the DNA is TGTGCCAGCAGCTTTTGGGGGGGGCAAGAGACCCAGTACTTC.

This chain connects TRBV7-9 to TRBJ1-1; D unclear. The CDR3 runs to 9 residues. Germline lookup yields CDR1 SEHNR and CDR2 FQNEAQ (reference sequence). Trimming cost V 4 bases and J 8 bases, with 2 bases left between them. CDR3 region: CASSWEAFF. The CDR3, as DNA: TGTGCCAGCAGCTGGGAAGCTTTCTTT. Using reference TRBV7-9 and TRBJ1-1 for the parts outside the CDR3, the full variable domain is DTGVSQNPRHKITKRGQNVTFRCDPISEHNRLYWYRQTLGQGPEFLTYFQNEAQLEKSRLLSDRFSAERPKGSFSTLEIQRTEQGDSAMYLCASSWEAFFGQGTRLTVV.

This clone was observed a handful of times. This rearrangement joins TRBV27 to TRBJ1-6; the D gene is possibly TRBD1 (6 bases). The CDR3 is 15 amino acids. Deletions cut 4 bases from V and 4 bases from J, with 11 bases between. Germline V gene sequence: CDR1 MNHEY, CDR2 SMNVEV (reference sequence). CDR3 DNA sequence: TGTGCCAGCAGTTCGTGGACAGCATATAATTCACCCCTCCACTTT. The encoded protein is CASSSWTAYNSPLHF.

The chain joins TRBV11-2 to TRBJ2-7; tentative D call: TRBD2 (5 bases). Trimming left V 3 bases short and J 2 bases short, with 14 bases between. This CDR3 has 15 residues. Germline V gives CDR1 SGHAT, CDR2 FQNNGV. CDR3 in amino acids: CASSFELGSPYEQYF. DNA of the CDR3: TGTGCCAGCAGCTTTGAATTAGGGAGCCCCTACGAGCAGTACTTC.

The J gene is TRBJ1-6, the V gene TRBV6-1; D ambiguous. With 6 bases removed from V and 8 bases from J, the gap between germline ends came to 11 bases. The CDR3 sequence is 13 residues long. CDR1 and CDR2 (germline): MNHNS, SASEGT. The CDR3 spells CASSPERDSPLHF. CDR3 bases: TGTGCCAGCAGCCCCGAAAGGGATTCACCCCTCCACTTT.

This sequence joins TRBV5-1 and TRBJ1-5; D is unresolved. Trimming pared 1 base from V and 0 bases from J, leaving 8 bases between. CDR3 size: 15 residues. Germline V gene sequence: CDR1 SGHRS, CDR2 YFSETQ. CDR3 DNA sequence: TGCGCCAGCAGCTTGACCGCGGATAGCAATCAGCCCCAGCATTTT. It yields the protein CASSLTADSNQPQHF.

This clone was seen once. This chain uses TRBV5-6 with TRBJ2-7, with 7 bases that match TRBD1. CDR1 and CDR2 from the germline V gene are SGHDT and YYEEEE. This CDR3 has 14 amino acids. The V gene end was trimmed by 4 bases and the J gene end by 1 base; junction bases not matched to a gene: 5. In DNA, the CDR3 is TGTGCCAGCAGCCCACAGGGGATATCCTACGAGCAGTACTTC. Its protein product is CASSPQGISYEQYF. Looking up the rest from reference TRBV5-6 and TRBJ2-7 gives the full variable domain: DAGVTQSPTHLIKTRGQQVTLRCSPKSGHDTVSWYQQALGQGPQFIFQYYEEEERQRGNFPDRFSGHQFPNYSSELNVNALLLGDSALYLCASSPQGISYEQYFGPGTRLTVT.

The DNA of the CDR3 is TGCAGTGCAAGTGACGGGACGAGGCAGTACTTC. It specifies CSASDGTRQYF. V gene TRBV20-1 combines with J gene TRBJ2-7; D may be TRBD1 or TRBD2 (5 bases each). The V and J ends lost 6 bases and 9 bases respectively, with 15 bases between them. Germline lookup yields CDR1 DFQATT and CDR2 SNEGSKA (reference sequence). This CDR3 spans 11 amino acids.

This clone was counted only a few times. The J gene is TRBJ1-1, the V gene TRBV4-1; D call uncertain. Trimming left V 0 bases short and J 2 bases short, with 13 bases between. The CDR3 covers 16 residues. Germline CDR1 is MGHRA and CDR2 is YSYEKL. As DNA, the CDR3 is TGCGCCAGCAGCCAAGATACCGGGCAGCTTAACACTGAAGCTTTCTTT. Amino acids: CASSQDTGQLNTEAFF.

This CDR3 reads CAWSGGYSPLHF. CDR3 coding DNA: TGTGCCTGGAGTGGGGGGTACTCACCCCTCCACTTT. This chain links TRBV30 with TRBJ1-6; D is possibly TRBD1 (5 bases). The V end was cut by 1 base, the J end by 10 bases, with 8 bases between. The CDR3 totals 12 residues. Germline lookup yields CDR1 GTSNPN and CDR2 SVGIG (reference sequence).

The rearrangement joins TRBV6-6 to TRBJ1-1, with 7 bases identical to TRBD1. CDR1 and CDR2 from the germline V gene are MNHNY and SVGAGI (reference sequence). The trim removed 6 bases at V and 1 base at J, leaving 5 bases unmatched. The CDR3 totals 14 residues. Here the CDR3 reads CASSQGQTNTEAFF. As DNA, the CDR3 is TGTGCCAGCAGCCAGGGACAGACGAACACTGAAGCTTTCTTT.

This clone has a single count. This chain uses TRBV5-1 with TRBJ1-6, with a possible D match to TRBD1 (6 bases). CDR3 length equals 16 residues. V lost 0 bases and J 6 bases, leaving 13 bases between the germline ends. The germline CDR1 and CDR2 sequences are SGHRS and YFSETQ. The chain's CDR3 is CASSLASGTTNSPLHF. CDR3 bases: TGCGCCAGCAGCTTGGCGTCGGGGACAACTAATTCACCCCTCCACTTT.

This clone has a handful of counts. The chain recombines TRBV18 with TRBJ1-4; 9 nucleotides agree with TRBD1. The CDR3 contains 15 residues. CDR1 is KGHSH, CDR2 LQKENI, per germline. V was clipped by 3 bases and J by 8 bases; unmatched bases: 7. CDR3 loop: CASSPLGQGGEKLFF. CDR3 in DNA: TGTGCCAGCTCACCGCTGGGACAGGGAGGAGAAAAACTGTTTTTT.

The DNA of the CDR3 is TGCGCCAGCAGCGCCGGAGATCTAGCGGCAACTTACAATGAGCAGTTCTTC. Translating gives CASSAGDLAATYNEQFF. The chain joins TRBV5-1 to TRBJ2-1, with 7 bases that match TRBD2. CDR1 is SGHRS, CDR2 YFSETQ, per germline. The CDR3 runs to 17 residues. Unmatched junction bases numbered 14, after V lost 4 bases and J lost 4 bases. Full variable domain (rest looked up from reference TRBV5-1 and TRBJ2-1): KAGVTQTPRYLIKTRGQQVTLSCSPISGHRSVSWYQQTPGQGLQFLFEYFSETQRNKGNFPGRFSGRQFSNSRSEMNVSTLELGDSALYLCASSAGDLAATYNEQFFGPGTRLTVL.

V usage is TRBV7-2 and J usage is TRBJ2-1; 7 positions match TRBD2. J lost 6 bases, V lost 5 bases, and 10 bases had no gene match. The CDR3 consists of 15 residues. Germline assignment: CDR1 SGHTA and CDR2 FQGNSA. The CDR3 spells CASSKERGVSNEQFF. CDR3 sequence (DNA): TGTGCCAGCAGCAAAGAGCGGGGAGTAAGCAATGAGCAGTTCTTC.

The chain uses TRBV2 and TRBJ1-1, with a tentative D call TRBD1 (5 bases). Germline loops: CDR1 SNHLY, CDR2 FYNNEI. Trimming removed 5 bases at V and 3 bases at J, with 16 bases between. This CDR3 is 15 amino acids long. The CDR3 DNA is TGTGCCAGCAGTCCCTCGCGGGGGGGAGACACTGAAGCTTTCTTT. This translates into CASSPSRGGDTEAFF.